The rows below give T cell receptor beta chains drawn from one sample of a study of blood T cell repertoires in COVID-19. Produced via immunoSEQ multiplex PCR; TCRdb's table is partial and in-frame only. The repertoire consists of roughly 200,000 clones, with roughly 84% occurring once and the leading ten covering approximately 13%. The sample comprised peripheral blood. Receptors were obtained from a human donor in a cohort sampled during active COVID-19. Both conserved end residues are trimmed from each CDR3. The D gene is left open where the match is weak.

CDR3 protein | CDR3 length | J gene | D gene | V gene
ATKVAGGPYNEQF | 13 | TRBJ2-1 | TRBD2 | TRBV10-3
ASSPGLYNEQF | 11 | TRBJ2-1 | - | TRBV18
ASSLAHRGRETQY | 13 | TRBJ2-5 | TRBD1 | TRBV7-2
ASSQDRPGELF | 11 | TRBJ2-2 | - | TRBV4-2
ASSPGQIYEQY | 11 | TRBJ2-7 | - | TRBV7-9
ASSPLGAGGPSKNIQY | 16 | TRBJ2-4 | TRBD2 | TRBV13
ASRLTGTGGFLDTGELF | 17 | TRBJ2-2 | TRBD1 | TRBV27
ATSRDRDRAVKQY | 13 | TRBJ2-7 | TRBD1 | TRBV15
ASSWSGRTEAF | 11 | TRBJ1-1 | - | TRBV19
ASSSLGGRFYNEQF | 14 | TRBJ2-1 | - | TRBV5-5
ASSPGYEQY | 9 | TRBJ2-7 | - | TRBV4-1
ASRLTGVLSNEKLF | 14 | TRBJ1-4 | TRBD1 | TRBV2
AWSPGHLYEQY | 11 | TRBJ2-7 | - | TRBV30
ASSFQGNQPQH | 11 | TRBJ1-5 | - | TRBV5-6
ASSADGGNTEAF | 12 | TRBJ1-1 | - | TRBV7-9
ASSSTGSSYNSPLH | 14 | TRBJ1-6 | TRBD1 | TRBV6-5
ASSIGGGMDKNIQY | 14 | TRBJ2-4 | - | TRBV19
ASSAGQGRNYGYT | 13 | TRBJ1-2 | TRBD1 | TRBV9
ASSAQTSGGWGNEQF | 15 | TRBJ2-1 | TRBD2 | TRBV6-1
ASSLVTGWGTDTQY | 14 | TRBJ2-3 | TRBD1 | TRBV7-9
ATSLEYQETQY | 11 | TRBJ2-5 | - | TRBV15
ASSHPRGVQPQH | 12 | TRBJ1-5 | - | TRBV6-5
ASSLEAGGLYEQY | 13 | TRBJ2-7 | TRBD2 | TRBV5-5
ASSDSIQIYEQY | 12 | TRBJ2-7 | - | TRBV6-4
ASSQPVGGRTEAF | 13 | TRBJ1-1 | TRBD1 | TRBV6-5
ASSWIPARLVYEQY | 14 | TRBJ2-7 | - | TRBV11-2
SASKRQISTDTQY | 13 | TRBJ2-3 | - | TRBV20-1
AWSMAPSGANVLT | 13 | TRBJ2-6 | - | TRBV30
ASSLFTGGETQY | 12 | TRBJ2-5 | TRBD2 | TRBV11-2
SASYGAGANVLT | 12 | TRBJ2-6 | - | TRBV20-1
ASTLLDGGLRETQY | 14 | TRBJ2-5 | - | TRBV5-1
ASRPIATSGRSETQY | 15 | TRBJ2-5 | TRBD2 | TRBV5-1